This is a list of T cell receptor beta chains from one sample in a study of cytomegalovirus exposure and HLA in healthy donors. Profiling relied on immunoSEQ multiplex PCR, and the TCRdb table lists in-frame clones only, not all of them. The table has 65,000 or so clones, about 91% seen once. The sequencing sample was made of PBMCs. These receptors originate from a woman younger than 35 in good health and CMV-seronegative. Each CDR3 is given with its conserved first and last residue. The D gene is left open where the match is weak. Not every row has a clone size; where given, it reads once, few, many or a size class.

.,TRBJ2-2,TRBV5-6,TRBD1,CASSLAQGARGELFF,TGTGCCAGCAGCTTGGCACAGGGGGCGCGGGGGGAGCTGTTTTTT
.,TRBJ1-5,TRBV19,.,CASEGGAYPRPQHF,TGTGCCAGCGAAGGCGGGGCCTACCCAAGGCCCCAGCATTTT
.,TRBJ2-3,TRBV6-5,TRBD2,CASTPGGITDTQYF,TGTGCCAGCACCCCGGGGGGGATCACAGATACGCAGTATTTT
.,TRBJ2-2,TRBV5-1,TRBD2,CASRKLAGGHTGELFF,TGCGCCAGCAGGAAACTAGCGGGAGGGCACACCGGGGAGCTGTTTTTT
.,TRBJ2-1,TRBV6-5,.,CACRGGWDSYNEQFF,TGTGCCTGCCGTGGGGGGTGGGACTCCTACAATGAGCAGTTCTTC
.,TRBJ1-3,TRBV5-1,.,CASSGQGTYSGNTIYF,TGCGCCAGCAGCGGTCAGGGTACCTACTCTGGAAACACCATATATTTT
.,TRBJ1-4,TRBV4-1,TRBD1,CASSQGQGIRFDEKLFF,TGCGCCAGCAGCCAGGGACAGGGAATTCGATTTGATGAAAAACTGTTTTTT
.,TRBJ2-1,TRBV13,.,CASSLGLRGFNEQFF,TGTGCCAGCAGCTTAGGTCTCAGGGGCTTCAATGAGCAGTTCTTC
.,TRBJ2-7,TRBV5-1,TRBD2,CASSSLAGRTYEQYF,TGCGCCAGCAGCTCTCTAGCGGGGAGGACCTACGAGCAGTACTTC
.,TRBJ2-7,TRBV7-9,TRBD2,CAVSRVAGGEQYF,TGTGCCGTTTCTAGGGTAGCGGGAGGCGAGCAGTACTTC
few,TRBJ2-7,TRBV6-5,TRBD1,CASSEGDSSYEQYF,TGTGCCAGCAGTGAAGGGGACAGCTCCTACGAGCAGTACTTC
.,TRBJ2-6,TRBV9,.,CASSAGVSGANVLTF,TGTGCCAGCAGCGCCGGGGTCTCTGGGGCCAACGTCCTGACTTTC
.,TRBJ2-5,TRBV7-9,.,CASSLALVETQYF,TGTGCCAGCAGCTTAGCGCTAGTTGAGACCCAGTACTTC
.,TRBJ2-7,TRBV15,.,CATSREPGGEDEQYF,TGTGCCACCAGCAGAGAGCCGGGGGGCGAGGACGAGCAGTACTTC
once,TRBJ2-7,TRBV20-1,.,CSASGGYEQYF,TGCAGTGCTAGTGGGGGGTACGAGCAGTACTTC
.,TRBJ2-1,TRBV18,.,CASSPSQGNGEQFF,TGTGCCAGCTCACCATCCCAGGGGAACGGTGAGCAGTTCTTC
.,TRBJ2-3,TRBV5-4,TRBD2,CASSDAGETTDTQYF,TGTGCCAGCAGCGACGCGGGGGAGACCACAGATACGCAGTATTTT
once,TRBJ2-1,TRBV10-3,TRBD2,CAISESGGLAARSSYNEQFF,TGTGCCATCAGTGAGTCGGGGGGACTAGCGGCTAGGAGCTCCTACAATGAGCAGTTCTTC
.,TRBJ1-5,TRBV19,.,CASSAAGFYQPQHF,TGTGCCAGTAGTGCCGCAGGGTTTTATCAGCCCCAGCATTTT
.,TRBJ1-1,TRBV20-1,.,CSVLPQGEAFF,TGCAGTGTTCTTCCCCAGGGTGAAGCTTTCTTT
.,TRBJ2-1,TRBV19,.,CASGHSPSFAYNEQFF,TGTGCCAGTGGGCATTCCCCATCGTTTGCCTACAATGAGCAGTTCTTC
.,TRBJ2-3,TRBV27,TRBD2,CASSLSTSGTDTQYF,TGTGCCAGCAGCCTGTCAACTAGCGGCACAGATACGCAGTATTTT
.,TRBJ1-4,TRBV5-6,TRBD1,CASSRPGQGWATNEKLFF,TGTGCCAGCAGCCGACCGGGACAGGGTTGGGCAACTAATGAAAAACTGTTTTTT
.,TRBJ2-5,TRBV6-5,.,CASTHYGQETQYF,TGTGCCAGCACCCACTATGGACAAGAGACCCAGTACTTC